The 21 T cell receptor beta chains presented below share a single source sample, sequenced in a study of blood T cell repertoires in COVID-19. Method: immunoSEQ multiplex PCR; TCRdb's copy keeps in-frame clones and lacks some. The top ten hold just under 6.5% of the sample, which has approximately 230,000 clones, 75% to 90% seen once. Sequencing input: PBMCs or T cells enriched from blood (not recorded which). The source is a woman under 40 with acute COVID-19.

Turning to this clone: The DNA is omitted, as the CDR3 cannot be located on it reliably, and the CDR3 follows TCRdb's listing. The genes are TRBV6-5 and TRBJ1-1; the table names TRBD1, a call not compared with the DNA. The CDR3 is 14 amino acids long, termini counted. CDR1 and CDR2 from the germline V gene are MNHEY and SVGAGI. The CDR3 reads CASSTSTLNSEAFF.

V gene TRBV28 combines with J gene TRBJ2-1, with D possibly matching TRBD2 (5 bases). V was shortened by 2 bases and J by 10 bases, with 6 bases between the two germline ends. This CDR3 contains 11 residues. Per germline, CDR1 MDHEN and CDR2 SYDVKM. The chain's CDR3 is CASSLASEQFF. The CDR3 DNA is TGTGCCAGCAGTTTAGCTAGCGAGCAGTTCTTC.

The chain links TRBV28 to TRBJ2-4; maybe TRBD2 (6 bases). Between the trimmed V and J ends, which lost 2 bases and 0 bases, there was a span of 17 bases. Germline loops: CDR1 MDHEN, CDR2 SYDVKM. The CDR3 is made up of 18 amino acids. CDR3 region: CASSLEHRDLLAKNIQYF. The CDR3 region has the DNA TGTGCCAGCAGTTTAGAGCACCGGGACTTACTAGCCAAAAACATTCAGTACTTC.

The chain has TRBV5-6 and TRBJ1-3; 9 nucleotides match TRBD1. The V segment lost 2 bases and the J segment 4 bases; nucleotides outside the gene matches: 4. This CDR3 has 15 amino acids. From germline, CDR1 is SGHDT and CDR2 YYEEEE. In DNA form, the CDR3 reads TGTGCCAGCAGCTTAACAGGGGGCGTAGGAAACACCATATATTTT. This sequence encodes CASSLTGGVGNTIYF.

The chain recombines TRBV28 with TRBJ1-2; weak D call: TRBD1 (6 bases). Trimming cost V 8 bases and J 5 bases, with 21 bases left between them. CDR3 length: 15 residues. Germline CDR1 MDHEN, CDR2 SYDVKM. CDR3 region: CASHDVGASFYGYTF. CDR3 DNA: TGTGCCAGCCACGACGTGGGGGCGAGTTTTTATGGCTACACCTTC.

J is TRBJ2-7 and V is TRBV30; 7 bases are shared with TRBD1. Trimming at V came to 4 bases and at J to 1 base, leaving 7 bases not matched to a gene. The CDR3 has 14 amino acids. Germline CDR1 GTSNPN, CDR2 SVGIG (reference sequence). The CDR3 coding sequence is TGTGCCTGGAACACCCAGACAGGGTCCTACGAGCAGTACTTC. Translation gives CAWNTQTGSYEQYF. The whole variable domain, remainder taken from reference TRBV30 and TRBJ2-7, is SQTIHQWPATLVQPVGSPLSLECTVEGTSNPNLYWYRQAAGRGLQLLFYSVGIGQISSEVPQNLSASRPQDRQFILSSKKLLLSDSGFYLCAWNTQTGSYEQYFGPGTRLTVT.

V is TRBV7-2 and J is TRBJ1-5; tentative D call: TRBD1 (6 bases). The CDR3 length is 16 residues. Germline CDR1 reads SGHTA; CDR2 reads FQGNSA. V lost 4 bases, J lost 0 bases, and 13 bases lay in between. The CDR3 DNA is TGTGCCAGCAGCTCCTGGACAGCCGATAGCAATCAGCCCCAGCATTTT. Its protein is CASSSWTADSNQPQHF.

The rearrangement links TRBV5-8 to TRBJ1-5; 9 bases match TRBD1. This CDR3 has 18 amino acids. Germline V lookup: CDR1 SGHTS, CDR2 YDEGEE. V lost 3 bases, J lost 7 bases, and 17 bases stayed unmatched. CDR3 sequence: CASSSNSNTGGAGQPQHF. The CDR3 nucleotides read TGTGCCAGCAGCTCTAACTCAAATACAGGGGGCGCAGGACAGCCCCAGCATTTT.

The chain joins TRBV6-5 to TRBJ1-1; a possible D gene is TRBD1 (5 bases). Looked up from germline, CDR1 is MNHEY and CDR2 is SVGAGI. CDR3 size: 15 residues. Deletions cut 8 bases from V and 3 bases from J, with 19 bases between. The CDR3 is CASAQPQGVDTEAFF. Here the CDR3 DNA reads TGTGCCAGCGCTCAACCGCAGGGTGTCGACACTGAAGCTTTCTTT.

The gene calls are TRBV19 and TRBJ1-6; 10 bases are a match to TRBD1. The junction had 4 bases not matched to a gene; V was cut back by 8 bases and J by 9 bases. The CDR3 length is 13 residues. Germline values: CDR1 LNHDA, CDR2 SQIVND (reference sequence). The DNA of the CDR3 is TGTGCCAGTCTCCGGGACAGGGGTTCACCCCTCCACTTT. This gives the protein CASLRDRGSPLHF.

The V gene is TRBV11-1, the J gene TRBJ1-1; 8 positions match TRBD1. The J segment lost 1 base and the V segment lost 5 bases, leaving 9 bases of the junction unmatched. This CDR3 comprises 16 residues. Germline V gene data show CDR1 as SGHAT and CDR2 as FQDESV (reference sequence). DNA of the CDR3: TGTGCCAGCAGCCCGGGGGACAGGACCGAGAACACTGAAGCTTTCTTT. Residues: CASSPGDRTENTEAFF. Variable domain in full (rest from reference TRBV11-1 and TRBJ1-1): EAEVAQSPRYKITEKSQAVAFWCDPISGHATLYWYRQILGQGPELLVQFQDESVVDDSQLPKDRFSAERLKGVDSTLKIQPAELGDSAMYLCASSPGDRTENTEAFFGQGTRLTVV.

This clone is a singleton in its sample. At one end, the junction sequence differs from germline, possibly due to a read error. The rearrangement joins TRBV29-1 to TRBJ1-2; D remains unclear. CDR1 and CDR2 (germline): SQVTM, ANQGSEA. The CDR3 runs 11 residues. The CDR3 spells CSVVSSSNHLF. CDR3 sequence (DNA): TGCAGCGTTGTTTCTTCGAGTAACCACCTCTTC.

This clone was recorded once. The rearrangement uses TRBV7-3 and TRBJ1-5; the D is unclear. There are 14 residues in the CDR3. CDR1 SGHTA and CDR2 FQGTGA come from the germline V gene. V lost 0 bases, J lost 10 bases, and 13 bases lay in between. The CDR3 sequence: CASSLTGEAGPQHF. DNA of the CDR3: TGTGCCAGCAGCTTAACTGGGGAGGCAGGCCCCCAGCATTTT.

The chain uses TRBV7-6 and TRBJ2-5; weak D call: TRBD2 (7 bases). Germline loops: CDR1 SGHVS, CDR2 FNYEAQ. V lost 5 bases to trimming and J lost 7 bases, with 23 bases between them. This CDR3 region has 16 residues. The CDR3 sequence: CASSPRGGTMGWTQYF. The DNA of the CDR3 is TGTGCCAGCAGCCCGAGGGGGGGGACTATGGGCTGGACCCAGTACTTC.

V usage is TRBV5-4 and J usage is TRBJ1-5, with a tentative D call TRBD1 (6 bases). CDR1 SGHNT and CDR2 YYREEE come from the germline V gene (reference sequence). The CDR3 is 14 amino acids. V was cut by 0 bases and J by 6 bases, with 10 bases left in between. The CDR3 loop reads CASSLDRDGQPQHF. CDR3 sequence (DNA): TGTGCCAGCAGCTTGGACAGGGATGGTCAGCCCCAGCATTTT.

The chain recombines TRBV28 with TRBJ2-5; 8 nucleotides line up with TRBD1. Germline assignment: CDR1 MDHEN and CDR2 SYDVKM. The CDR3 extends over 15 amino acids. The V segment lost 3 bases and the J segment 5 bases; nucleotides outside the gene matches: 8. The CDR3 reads CASSFGTGSSETQYF. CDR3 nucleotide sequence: TGTGCCAGCAGTTTCGGGACAGGCTCATCGGAGACCCAGTACTTC.

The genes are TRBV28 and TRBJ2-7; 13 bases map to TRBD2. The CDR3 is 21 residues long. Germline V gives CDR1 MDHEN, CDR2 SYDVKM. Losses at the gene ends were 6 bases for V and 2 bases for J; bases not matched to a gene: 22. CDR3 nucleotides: TGTGCCAGCAGCTTCCGTTCTGGGACTAGCGGGAAAAACCAAGGCACCTACGAGCAGTACTTC. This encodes CASSFRSGTSGKNQGTYEQYF.

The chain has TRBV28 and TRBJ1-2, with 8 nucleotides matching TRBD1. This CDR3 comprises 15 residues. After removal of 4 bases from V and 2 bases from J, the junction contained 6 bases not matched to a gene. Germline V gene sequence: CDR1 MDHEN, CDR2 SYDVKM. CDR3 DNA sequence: TGTGCCAGCAGTTCCGGACAGGGTCAAAACTATGGCTACACCTTC. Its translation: CASSSGQGQNYGYTF.

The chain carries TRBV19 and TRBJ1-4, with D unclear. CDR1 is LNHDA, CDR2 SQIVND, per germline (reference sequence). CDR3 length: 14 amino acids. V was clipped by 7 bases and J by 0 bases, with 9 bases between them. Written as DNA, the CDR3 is TGTGCCAGTACCAACGGAGCAACTAATGAAAAACTGTTTTTT. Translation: CASTNGATNEKLFF.

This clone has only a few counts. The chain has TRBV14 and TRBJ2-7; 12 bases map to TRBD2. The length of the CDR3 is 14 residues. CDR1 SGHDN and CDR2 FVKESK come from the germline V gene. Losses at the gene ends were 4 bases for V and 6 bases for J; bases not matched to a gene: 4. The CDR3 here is CASSPTSGRGEQYF. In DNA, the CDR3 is TGTGCCAGCAGCCCGACTAGCGGGAGAGGCGAGCAGTACTTC.

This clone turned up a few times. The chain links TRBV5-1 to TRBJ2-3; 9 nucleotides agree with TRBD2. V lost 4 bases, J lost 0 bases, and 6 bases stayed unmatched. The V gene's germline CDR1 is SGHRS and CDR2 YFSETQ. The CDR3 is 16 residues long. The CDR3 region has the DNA TGCGCCAGCAGCCGTAGCGGGGGTGCTAGCACAGATACGCAGTATTTT. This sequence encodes CASSRSGGASTDTQYF.